This T cell receptor (beta chain) was profiled in a study of tumor-infiltrating lymphocytes in primary liver carcinoma. Study summary: The five patients, who were men and women, ranged in age from 30 to 69 years.

The blood RNA (from unsorted whole blood) was obtained, and germline DNA was also extracted. Patients were chronically HBV-infected and treatment-naive. Blood samples of 3.5 to 4 milliliters were drawn preoperatively. The CDR3 loop spans 14 amino acids. Germline V gives CDR1 SGHNT, CDR2 YYREEE (reference sequence). Production of TCR beta cDNA used around 500 ng total RNA together with a constant-region primer. Slightly modified ARM-PCR served as the procedure for the TCR beta libraries. These libraries came from three rounds of nested multiplex PCR. The study ran its first two PCR rounds for roughly 10 cycles each, using TRBV1-TRBV30 forward primers and a C-beta reverse primer. TCRdb re-analysed the multiplex PCR reads in MiXCR, keeping a single row per CDR3 protein. Among approximately 330,000 distinct CDR3 sequences listed, less than 75% were seen once. With regard to this clonotype: A much bigger clone sits one base away, suggesting this may be a read error.

The specimen was peripheral blood. The chain recombines TRBV5-4 with TRBJ2-5; maybe TRBD2 (5 bases). This TCR was recovered from a man aged 40-49 years with primary liver carcinoma and hepatitis B virus infection. The CDR3 loop reads CASSLGTRQDTQYF. The CDR3 coding sequence is TGTGCCAGCAGCTTGGGGACTCGACAAGATACCCAGTACTTC.